The 12 T cell receptor beta chains below were found in one sample sequenced in a study of OX40 agonist ivuxolimab in advanced cancers. TCRdb keeps only in-frame clones here, not all; method: immunoSEQ multiplex PCR. The sample lists 67,000 or so clones, around four fifths occurring once. This sample comprised CD4+ or CD8+ T cells sorted from blood, obtained in a trial of the OX40 agonist ivuxolimab. These receptor sequences come from an adult with an advanced solid tumor such as melanoma, head and neck, liver or kidney cancer.

The V gene is TRBV28, the J gene TRBJ2-5; TRBD2 is a possible D gene (5 bases). The DNA end lines up better with TRBJ2-7; the J call may be wrong. Germline V lookup: CDR1 MDHEN, CDR2 SYDVKM. The CDR3 runs to 16 residues. CDR3 bases: TGTGCCAGCAGTTTATACCCCGGGGAACCGACCTACGAGCAGTACTTC. This gives the protein CASSLYPGEPTYEQYF.

The chain employs TRBV6-6 and TRBJ1-3; TRBD1 agrees at 8 bases. This CDR3 contains 16 residues. Trimming removed 5 bases from V and 5 bases from J; junction bases left unmatched: 11. Germline CDR1 is MNHNY and CDR2 is SVGAGI (reference sequence). In DNA form, the CDR3 reads TGTGCCAGCAGTCTCCCCGGGCGACAGGGGAGAAACACCATATATTTT. Its translation: CASSLPGRQGRNTIYF.

This clone was found a few times. The chain has TRBV19 and TRBJ1-5, with TRBD1 matching 10 bases. With V trimmed by 8 bases and J by 6 bases, 13 bases remained unmatched. Germline CDR1 and CDR2: LNHDA and SQIVND (reference sequence). The CDR3 is 16 residues long. The CDR3 DNA reads as TGTGCCAGTGTTTCCCTGACAGGGGGCCTCGGTCAGCCCCAGCATTTT. It translates to CASVSLTGGLGQPQHF.

The chain carries TRBV30 and TRBJ1-6, with 10 positions matching TRBD1. CDR3 length: 14 residues. Trimming at V came to 5 bases and at J to 8 bases, leaving 6 bases not matched to a gene. Germline V lookup: CDR1 GTSNPN, CDR2 SVGIG (reference sequence). CDR3 in DNA: TGTGCCTGGCACAGACAGGGGGCGGATTCACCCCTCCACTTT. Its protein is CAWHRQGADSPLHF.

Regarding this clone: Other DNA sequences in the same sample also yield this CDR3. The chain links TRBV19 to TRBJ1-5, with 8 bases lining up with TRBD1. The germline CDR1 and CDR2 sequences are LNHDA and SQIVND (reference sequence). The CDR3 length is 15 residues. The junction had 11 bases not matched to a gene; V was cut back by 9 bases and J by 4 bases. The CDR3 spells CASRGGQGGNQPQHF. The CDR3 region has the DNA TGTGCCAGCCGAGGAGGACAGGGCGGGAATCAGCCCCAGCATTTT. The full variable domain, completed using reference TRBV19 and TRBJ1-5, is DGGITQSPKYLFRKEGQNVTLSCEQNLNHDAMYWYRQDPGQGLRLIYYSQIVNDFQKGDIAEGYSVSREKKESFPLTVTSAQKNPTAFYLCASRGGQGGNQPQHFGDGTRLSIL.

The V and J genes are TRBV7-9 and TRBJ2-7, with unresolved D. The CDR3 loop spans 13 amino acids. V lost 4 bases to trimming and J lost 4 bases, with 11 bases between them. Germline assignment: CDR1 SEHNR and CDR2 FQNEAQ (reference sequence). The CDR3 is CASSSSGAYEQYF. The DNA for the CDR3 is TGTGCCAGCAGCTCTTCCGGAGCATACGAGCAGTACTTC.

The genes are TRBV4-2 and TRBJ2-7; 10 bases line up with TRBD1. The V segment lost 1 base and the J segment 5 bases; nucleotides outside the gene matches: 11. There are 17 residues in the CDR3. Germline CDR1 reads LGHNA; CDR2 reads YNFKEQ. The CDR3 reads CASSQGDRGPSQDEQYF. The CDR3 bases are TGTGCCAGCAGCCAAGGCGACAGGGGGCCTAGTCAGGACGAGCAGTACTTC.

This clone was seen just once. This chain uses TRBV19 with TRBJ2-2; D might be TRBD1 (6 bases). Looked up from germline, CDR1 is LNHDA and CDR2 is SQIVND (reference sequence). The V end was cut by 0 bases, the J end by 6 bases, with 11 bases between. The CDR3 is made up of 15 amino acids. CDR3 in DNA: TGTGCCAGTAGTATAGATCTCAGGGGATCCGGGGAGCTGTTTTTT. Encoded protein: CASSIDLRGSGELFF.

This chain connects TRBV11-1 to TRBJ1-1; D gene uncertain. Trimming cost V 1 base and J 1 base, with 7 bases left between them. The CDR3 extends over 14 amino acids. From germline, CDR1 is SGHAT and CDR2 FQDESV (reference sequence). CDR3 loop: CASSLEMGNTEAFF. For the CDR3, the DNA is TGTGCCAGCAGCTTAGAGATGGGGAACACTGAAGCTTTCTTT.

This chain uses TRBV13 with TRBJ2-1; 11 bases map to TRBD2. Germline assignment: CDR1 PRHDT and CDR2 FYEKMQ (reference sequence). The CDR3 is 16 residues long. The V and J ends lost 4 bases and 9 bases, in that order; junction bases with no gene match: 11. Here the CDR3 DNA reads TGTGCCAGCAGCTCCCATAGCGGGAGGGCCGGGTCTGAGCAGTTCTTC. Its translation: CASSSHSGRAGSEQFF.

The chain combines TRBV7-9 with TRBJ2-1; 8 nucleotides match TRBD2. V was clipped by 2 bases and J by 8 bases; unmatched bases: 2. Germline V gene sequence: CDR1 SEHNR, CDR2 FQNEAQ (reference sequence). The CDR3 covers 13 residues. The CDR3 DNA is TGTGCCAGCAGCTTAATCGGGGGGGATGAGCAGTTCTTC. Translating it yields CASSLIGGDEQFF. Full variable domain (remainder filled in from reference TRBV7-9 and TRBJ2-1): DTGVSQNPRHKITKRGQNVTFRCDPISEHNRLYWYRQTLGQGPEFLTYFQNEAQLEKSRLLSDRFSAERPKGSFSTLEIQRTEQGDSAMYLCASSLIGGDEQFFGPGTRLTVL.

The V gene is TRBV19, the J gene TRBJ1-1, with D perhaps TRBD1 (6 bases). CDR1 is LNHDA and CDR2 is SQIVND in the germline V gene (reference sequence). V gave up 5 bases and J gave up 0 bases, with 16 bases separating them. The length of the CDR3 is 16 residues. The chain's CDR3 is CASSSNRATMNTEAFF. In DNA, the CDR3 is TGTGCCAGTAGTTCTAACAGGGCTACTATGAACACTGAAGCTTTCTTT.